This section outlines one TCR beta chain sequence together with its context. In the original processing: Estimates of nucleated cell counts were drawn from the amplification of reference gene primers. Libraries were prepared by immunoSEQ multiplex PCR; TCRdb keeps only in-frame clonotypes and omits some of them. Clonal size and the V and J genes are those of that table, whereas D and trimming came from the DNA. Of some 43,000 clones listed, roughly 84% are singletons. The entry originates in a study of blood T cell repertoires in COVID-19. Study-wide context: Material from acute and convalescent COVID-19 was sourced from the United States, Italy and Spain. PBMCs, B-cell-depleted T cells, or T cells provided the cDNA or gDNA that made up the material.

Trimming took off 5 bases at V and 8 bases at J, with 18 bases between the two ends. CDR1 SEHNR and CDR2 FQNEAQ come from the germline V gene (reference sequence). The CDR3 totals 14 residues. Material: peripheral blood. This clonotype was obtained from a man aged 45 to 65 with active or convalescent COVID-19. The chain couples TRBV7-9 to TRBJ1-2; possible D gene TRBD1, 6 bases. In nucleotides, the CDR3 is TGTGCCAGCAGCCCTGCACAGGGTCTTCGGGGCTACACCTTC. Its protein is CASSPAQGLRGYTF.